This T cell receptor beta chain came from a study of shared clonotypes between healthy human individuals (dated by TCRdb to 2020 to 2021). For context, the study as a whole: Three men and a couple of women, aged 18 to 49 years, made up the cohort. For each donor, three plates each were used for CD4 naive and CD4 memory, two plates were used for CD8 naive, and one plate was used for CD8 memory. Blood TCR repertoires of about 5 healthy adults were deeply sequenced to estimate repertoire size and the extent of clonotype sharing between individuals. To increase sequencing depth and limit assay-specific biases, TCR repertoire library preparation and sequencing were carried out by different laboratories using diverse techniques. Leukapheresis yielded between about 0.85 and 10 billion PBMCs per donor. General findings and caveats noted by the study authors: Even with the large sequencing depth, rarefaction of the sorted-subset datasets indicated that sequencing was incomplete. Only blood was sampled, and tissue TCR repertoires likely differ from those in blood. Compared with non-shared clonotypes, the clonotypes found in all four sorted-subset donors had higher generation probabilities. Based on pairwise subsampling, the degree of clonotype sharing among donors was expected to be affected by sequencing depth. When a few donors were compared, the shared fraction of clonotypes was about 5.4% for naive CD4, less than 4% for naive CD8, more than 2% for memory CD4, and 0.4% for memory CD8. Because the study included only a small number of donors, the genetic and exposure-history diversity represented was limited. Naive subsets generally had larger estimated clonotype richness than memory subsets did.

Points on this clone: It has no known antigen specificity. Qualities for individual bases were not recorded, and no much larger clone is one base off.

CD8 naive samples consisted of CD45RO-negative cells that were positively selected for CCR7, yielding a CD45RA+CCR7+ population without TemRA cells. The donors were healthy, HIV-negative adults with no recently reported acute infections or vaccinations. Only Caucasian adults living in Nashville, Tennessee, USA were represented among the donors. Blood was obtained by leukapheresis, after which PBMCs were separated by Ficoll-Histopaque density gradient centrifugation and cryopreserved in liquid nitrogen vapor phase. Analytical flow cytometry was used to check the purity and quantity of each magnetically sorted T cell population. Each sorted fraction had its genomic DNA isolated and then quantified by UV absorbance on a Nanodrop 2000c. CDR1 and CDR2, per the germline V gene, are MDHEN and SYDVKM. Taken from cysteine to phenylalanine, the CDR3 has 13 residues. Left in the record is the CDR3 DNA by itself, 39 bases read in frame from the first base. Between the V and J ends, shortened by 6 bases and 5 bases respectively, the junction contains 12 bases.

TCR CDR3 regions were amplified from genomic DNA by multiplex PCR using the deep immunoSEQ assay. Genomic DNA extracted from each cell subset was distributed evenly over all wells of several immunoSEQ 96-well plates, and each plate served as one replicate. For sorted subsets, around 200 ng genomic DNA, equal to tens of thousands of T cell genomes, was loaded into each replicate PCR. Purified libraries were quantified with a Qubit 3.0 fluorometer, sized on a Bioanalyzer 2100, and re-quantified with the KAPA Library Quantification kit. A separate single-read 150-cycle Illumina NextSeq 550 flow cell was used to sequence each immunoSEQ 96-well plate. Turning to the authors' computational methods: Because the immunoSEQ output included only junctional sequences and no quality scores, the filtering could not be the same as the filtering used for full-length reads. Sequences were annotated with PyIR, a Python wrapper for IgBLAST v1.9, using IMGT germline references to assign V/J genes and CDR3. Reads were filtered out if the reads had weak V/J assignments (E-value above 1e-6), no CDR3, stop codons, out-of-frame junctions, or ambiguous translated residues. A V3J clonotype was defined by an identical inferred V gene, J gene, and CDR3 amino acid sequence. Percentage overlap between repertoires was computed as shared unique clonotypes divided by the size of the smaller repertoire. Richness of each repertoire was evaluated using RTK rarefaction, the Chao1 estimator, and Recon v2.1 estimates of unobserved clonotypes. Generation probabilities were computed with OLGA for all TCRbeta clonotypes obtained by the gDNA method from four donors. TCRdb's version of the immuneACCESS table is confined to in-frame rearrangements and falls short of the full clone set. An unresolved V gene accounts for under half of the shortfall where checked; the remainder is of unknown origin. For V, J and clone size, that table is used; D and trimming come from the DNA. The sample table lists 750,000 to 1,000,000 clones, over 90% of them with a count of one. Jointly, the top ten make up around 24% of the sample.

This sequence originates from a man in his thirties or forties in good health. What was sequenced was naive CD8+ T cells sorted from blood. Explained via the paper, the cell subset or site label denotes: CD45RA+CCR7+. This sequence uses TRBV28 and TRBJ2-3; the D gene identity is not certain. The CDR3 protein: CASSRTRVDTQYF. The nucleotide sequence is TGTGCCAGCAGCCGAACCCGGGTAGATACGCAGTATTTT.